This is a list of T cell receptor beta chains from one sample in a study of T cell responses to AZD1222 COVID-19 vaccine. Assay: immunoSEQ multiplex PCR; the TCRdb copy retains only in-frame clones and omits some. The table lists under 150,000 clones, 70% to 90% of them singletons. The material sequenced was peripheral blood, taken on day 0 of AZD1222 vaccination. The receptors here all came from an adult in good health. CDR3s include the opening cysteine and the closing phenylalanine or tryptophan. D genes are given only for firm matches. Clone size is stated in some rows and not others, as once, few, many or a class when expanded.

>.|TRBV9|TRBD2|TRBJ2-3
CASSASSGGGTDTQYF
TGTGCCAGCAGCGCGTCTAGCGGGGGGGGAACAGATACGCAGTATTTT
>.|TRBV4-1|.|TRBJ1-2
CASSQDTGNKDGYTF
TGCGCCAGCAGCCAAGATACAGGGAACAAGGATGGCTACACCTTC
>.|TRBV9|TRBD2|TRBJ2-1
CASSVDPPAGVYNEQFF
TGTGCCAGCAGCGTAGATCCCCCAGCGGGGGTCTACAATGAGCAGTTCTTC
>once|TRBV3-1/TRBV3-2|.|TRBJ2-3
CASSQQLDTQYF
TGTGCCAGCAGCCAACAGTTAGATACGCAGTATTTT
>.|TRBV9|.|TRBJ2-2
CASSDRDTNTGELFF
TGTGCCAGCAGCGACAGGGACACGAACACCGGGGAGCTGTTTTTT
>.|TRBV19|.|TRBJ1-5
CASSVHLRVPNQPQHF
TGTGCCAGTAGTGTGCACTTGCGGGTTCCCAATCAGCCCCAGCATTTT
>.|TRBV5-1|.|TRBJ1-4
CASSLRGLNEKLFF
TGCGCCAGCAGCTTGCGTGGACTGAATGAAAAACTGTTTTTT
>few|TRBV6-5|.|TRBJ2-2
CASRWTAGELFF
TGTGCCAGCAGATGGACAGCCGGGGAGCTGTTTTTT
>.|TRBV19|TRBD1|TRBJ1-2
CASSRRQGGLDGYTF
TGTGCCAGTAGTCGACGACAGGGGGGTTTGGATGGCTACACCTTC
>.|TRBV6-1|TRBD1|TRBJ2-2
CASSEAGTGTAGELFF
TGTGCCAGCAGTGAAGCAGGGACAGGGACTGCCGGGGAGCTGTTTTTT
>.|TRBV3-1/TRBV3-2|TRBD2|TRBJ2-5
CASSPGSGKETQYF
TGTGCCAGCAGCCCTGGGAGCGGGAAAGAGACCCAGTACTTC
>.|TRBV13|.|TRBJ1-3
CASASLGNTIYF
TGTGCCAGCGCCTCCTTAGGAAACACCATATATTTT
>few|TRBV15|.|TRBJ2-6
CATSRESYSGANVLTF
TGTGCCACCAGCAGAGAAAGCTACTCTGGGGCCAACGTCCTGACTTTC
>.|TRBV24-1|.|TRBJ1-6
CATRIPGSPKGSPLHF
TGTGCCACCAGAATCCCCGGGTCCCCTAAGGGTTCACCCCTCCACTTT
>.|TRBV3-1/TRBV3-2|.|TRBJ2-7
CASSQDWGAYEQYF
TGTGCCAGCAGCCAAGATTGGGGGGCCTACGAGCAGTACTTC
>once|TRBV6-6|TRBD1|TRBJ1-1
CASSYPDRGLPWAFF
TGTGCCAGCAGTTACCCGGACAGGGGGCTTCCGTGGGCTTTCTTT
>.|TRBV5-6|.|TRBJ2-2
CASTSTGSPTGELFF
TGTGCCAGCACCTCAACCGGCAGCCCCACCGGGGAGCTGTTTTTT
>.|TRBV19|TRBD1|TRBJ1-2
CASSSWDRGVGYTF
TGTGCCAGTAGTTCATGGGACAGGGGAGTTGGCTACACCTTC
>.|TRBV29-1|TRBD2|TRBJ2-3
CSVPTSGGYTDTQYF
TGCAGCGTCCCGACTAGCGGGGGGTACACAGATACGCAGTATTTT
>.|TRBV6-5|TRBD2|TRBJ2-1
CAGRGGRSYNEQFF
TGTGCCGGCCGGGGGGGCCGATCCTACAATGAGCAGTTCTTC
>.|TRBV12-5|TRBD1|TRBJ1-5
CASGSTGGQPQHF
TGTGCTAGTGGGTCAACAGGGGGACAGCCCCAGCATTTT
>.|TRBV25-1|TRBD1|TRBJ1-2
CASSEDRDVYGYTF
TGTGCCAGCAGTGAAGACAGGGATGTCTATGGCTACACCTTC
>.|TRBV24-1|.|TRBJ1-2
CATSAGRKPYGYTF
TGTGCCACCAGTGCAGGGCGAAAGCCCTATGGCTACACCTTC
>.|TRBV11-3|.|TRBJ2-1
CASSLGMRGDNEQFF
TGTGCCAGCAGCCTGGGAATGAGAGGGGACAATGAGCAGTTCTTC
>.|TRBV5-5|.|TRBJ1-1
CASSLFRANTEAFF
TGTGCCAGCAGCTTGTTCAGGGCGAACACTGAAGCTTTCTTT
>once|TRBV15|.|TRBJ1-3
CATSSRDRPSGNTIYF
TGTGCCACCAGCTCCAGAGACAGACCCTCTGGAAACACCATATATTTT
>.|TRBV4-3|.|TRBJ1-3
CASSQAGSGNTIYF
TGCGCCAGCAGCCAAGCCGGGTCAGGAAACACCATATATTTT